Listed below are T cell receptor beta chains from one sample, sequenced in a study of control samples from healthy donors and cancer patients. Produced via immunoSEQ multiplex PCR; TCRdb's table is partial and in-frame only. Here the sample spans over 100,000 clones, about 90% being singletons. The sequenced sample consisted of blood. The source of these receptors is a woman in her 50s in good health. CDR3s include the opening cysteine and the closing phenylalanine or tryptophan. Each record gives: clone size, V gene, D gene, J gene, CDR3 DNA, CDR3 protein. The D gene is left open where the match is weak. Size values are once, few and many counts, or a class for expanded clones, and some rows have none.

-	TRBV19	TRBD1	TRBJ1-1	TGTGCCAGTAGCGCCGGGACAGGTCAATTTTTTCCTAAAGGGAACACTGAAGCTTTCTTT	CASSAGTGQFFPKGNTEAFF
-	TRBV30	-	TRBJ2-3	TGTGCCTGGAGTGTAGGGGATACGCAGTATTTT	CAWSVGDTQYF
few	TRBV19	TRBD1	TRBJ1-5	TGTGCCAGTACCGAGACAGGGGGTAATCAGCCCCAGCATTTT	CASTETGGNQPQHF
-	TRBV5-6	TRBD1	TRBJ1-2	TGTGCCAGCAGCTCGGGGGACAGGGTGCATGGCTACACCTTC	CASSSGDRVHGYTF
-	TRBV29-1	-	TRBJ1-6	TGCAGCGTTCAGACAGAGGGTCCGCGTTCACCCCTCCACTTT	CSVQTEGPRSPLHF
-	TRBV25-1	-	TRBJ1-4	TGTGCCAGCAGTGAACTCAGGACGGTGGAAGAAAAACTGTTTTTT	CASSELRTVEEKLFF
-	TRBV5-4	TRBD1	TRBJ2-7	TGTGCCAGCAGCTGGGACAGGCAGTACGAGCAGTACTTC	CASSWDRQYEQYF
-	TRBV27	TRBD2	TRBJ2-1	TGTGCCAGCAGTCCCCGCGGGGGGGGCAATGAGCAGTTCTTC	CASSPRGGGNEQFF
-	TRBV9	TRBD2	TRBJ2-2	TGTGCCAGCAGCGTACGCGGGACTAGCGTCACCGGGGAGCTGTTTTTT	CASSVRGTSVTGELFF
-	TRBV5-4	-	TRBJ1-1	TGTGCCAGCAGCTCCGGGGTCTGGAACACTGAAGCTTTCTTT	CASSSGVWNTEAFF
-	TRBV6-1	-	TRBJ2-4	TGTGCCAGCAGTGAATCCGTAGCCAAAAACATTCAGTACTTC	CASSESVAKNIQYF
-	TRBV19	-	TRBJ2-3	TGTGCCAGTAGTACTCAGCCTCTTTCAGCGCAGTATTTT	CASSTQPLSAQYF
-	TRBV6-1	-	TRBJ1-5	TGTGCCAGCAGTGAAGGGAACCCCCGCAATCAGCCCCAGCATTTT	CASSEGNPRNQPQHF
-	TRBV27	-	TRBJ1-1	TGTGCCAGCAGTTTACGAGACAGGAACACTGAAGCTTTCTTT	CASSLRDRNTEAFF
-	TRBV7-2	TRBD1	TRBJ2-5	TGTGCCAGCAGCTCCGGACAGGGGTGGGTTGAGACCCAGTACTTC	CASSSGQGWVETQYF
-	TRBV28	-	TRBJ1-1	TGTGCCAGCAGTGGCAGACAGTCGATGAACACTGAAGCTTTCTTT	CASSGRQSMNTEAFF
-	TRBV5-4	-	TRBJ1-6	TGTGCCAGCAGCCTCCAGGGTCGCATCAATTCACCCCTCCACTTT	CASSLQGRINSPLHF
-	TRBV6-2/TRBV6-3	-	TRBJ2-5	TGTGCCAGCAGTTACGAAATGATCAGCGGCAATTACCAAGAGACCCAGTACTTC	CASSYEMISGNYQETQYF
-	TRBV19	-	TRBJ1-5	TGTGCCAGTAGTATCTCTTTCACAGGGTCGAGCAATCAGCCCCAGCATTTT	CASSISFTGSSNQPQHF
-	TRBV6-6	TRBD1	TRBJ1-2	TGTGCCAGCCTTCGGACAGGGGAATTCTATGGCTACACCTTC	CASLRTGEFYGYTF
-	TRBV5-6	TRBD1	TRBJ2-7	TGTGCCAGCAGTCCCCCGACAGGGGACGAGCAGTACTTC	CASSPPTGDEQYF
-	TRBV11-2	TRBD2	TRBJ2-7	TGTGCCAGCAGCCCTCAATTGGGTAATAGCGGGGGGCTCACCTACGAGCAGTACTTC	CASSPQLGNSGGLTYEQYF
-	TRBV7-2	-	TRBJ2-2	TGTGCCAGCAGCCCGAGAGCCGGGGAGCTGTTTTTT	CASSPRAGELFF
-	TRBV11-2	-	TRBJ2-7	TGTGCCAGCAGCGCGGGCGGGGCCAGGGGGGCCTACGAGCAGTACTTC	CASSAGGARGAYEQYF
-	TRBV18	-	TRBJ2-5	TGTGCCAGCTCACGTCCCCAAGAGACCCAGTACTTC	CASSRPQETQYF
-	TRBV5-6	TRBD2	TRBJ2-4	TGTGCCAGCAGCTCAGGACTAGCGGGAGCCGGAAACATTCAGTACTTC	CASSSGLAGAGNIQYF
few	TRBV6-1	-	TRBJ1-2	TGTGCCAGCAGTGAATATATTTTGGGAGAAGACTATGGCTACACCTTC	CASSEYILGEDYGYTF
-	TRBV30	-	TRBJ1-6	TGTGCCTGGAGCGAGGACTTTAATTCACCCCTCCACTTT	CAWSEDFNSPLHF
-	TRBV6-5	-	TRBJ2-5	TGTGCCAGCAGTTTCGGGCCGTATGAGACCCAGTACTTC	CASSFGPYETQYF
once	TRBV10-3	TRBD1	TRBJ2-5	TGTGCCATCAGTGAGTCGATTGGGACAGGGTTGGAGACCCAGTACTTC	CAISESIGTGLETQYF
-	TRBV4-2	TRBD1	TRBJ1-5	TGTGCCAGCAGCCAAGAAGGGACAGTTAATCAGCCCCAGCATTTT	CASSQEGTVNQPQHF
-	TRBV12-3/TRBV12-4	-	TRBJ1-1	TGTGCCAGCAGCCCCGCCGGGGCCACTGAAGCTTTCTTT	CASSPAGATEAFF
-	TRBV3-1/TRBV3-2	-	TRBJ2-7	TGTGCCAGCAGCCCTGGACCCTACGAGCAGTACTTC	CASSPGPYEQYF
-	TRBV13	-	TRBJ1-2	TGTGCCAGCAGGCCTCAGGGGAAGAATGGCTACACCTTC	CASRPQGKNGYTF
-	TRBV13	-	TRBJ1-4	TGTGCCAGCAGCTTGGGCAGGGCGTTCGTGGAACTGTTTTTT	CASSLGRAFVELFF
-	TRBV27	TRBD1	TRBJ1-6	TGTGCCAGCAGCCCCCCCTCGGGACAGAATAATTCACCCCTCCACTTT	CASSPPSGQNNSPLHF
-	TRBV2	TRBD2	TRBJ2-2	TGTGCCAGCAGGACTCTGGCGGGAGCGACCGGGGAGCTGTTTTTT	CASRTLAGATGELFF
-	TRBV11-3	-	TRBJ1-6	TGTGCCAGCAGCTTAATCTCACCCCTCCACTTT	CASSLISPLHF
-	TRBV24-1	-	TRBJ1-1	TGTGCCACCAGTGTGCAGGGTGGCACTGAAGCTTTCTTT	CATSVQGGTEAFF
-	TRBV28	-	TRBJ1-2	TGTGCCAGCAGTTTTGGTAAGGGCTATGGCTACACCTTC	CASSFGKGYGYTF
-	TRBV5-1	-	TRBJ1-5	TGCGCCAGCAGCTTGGCCCCGACAGGCGGCAATCAGCCCCAGCATTTT	CASSLAPTGGNQPQHF
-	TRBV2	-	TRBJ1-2	TGTGCCAGAGCGGACAGTGGTTATGGCTACACCTTC	CARADSGYGYTF